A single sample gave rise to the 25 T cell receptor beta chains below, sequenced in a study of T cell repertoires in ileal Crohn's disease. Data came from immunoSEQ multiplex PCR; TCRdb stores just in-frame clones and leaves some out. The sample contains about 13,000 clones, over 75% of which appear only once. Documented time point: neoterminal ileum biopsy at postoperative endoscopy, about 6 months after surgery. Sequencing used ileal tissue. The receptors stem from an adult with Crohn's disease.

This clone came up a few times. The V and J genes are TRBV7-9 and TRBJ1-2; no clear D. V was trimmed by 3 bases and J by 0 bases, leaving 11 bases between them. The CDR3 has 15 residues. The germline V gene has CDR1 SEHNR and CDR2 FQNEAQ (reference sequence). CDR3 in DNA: TGTGCCAGCAGCTTCCTACTGGGCCCTAACTATGGCTACACCTTC. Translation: CASSFLLGPNYGYTF.

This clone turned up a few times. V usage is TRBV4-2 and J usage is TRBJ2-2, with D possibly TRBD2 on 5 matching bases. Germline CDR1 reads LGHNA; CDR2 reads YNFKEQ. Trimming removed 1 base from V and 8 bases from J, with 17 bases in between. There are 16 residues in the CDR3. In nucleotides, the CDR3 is TGTGCCAGCAGCCAAGTTTCTGAGCTAGCAGGTGGGGAGCTGTTTTTT. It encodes CASSQVSELAGGELFF.

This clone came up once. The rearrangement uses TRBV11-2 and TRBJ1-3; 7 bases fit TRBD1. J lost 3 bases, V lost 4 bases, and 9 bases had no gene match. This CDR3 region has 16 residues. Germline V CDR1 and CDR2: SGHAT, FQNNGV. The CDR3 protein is CASSSGQPNYGNTIYF. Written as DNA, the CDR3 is TGTGCCAGCAGCTCGGGACAGCCAAATTATGGAAACACCATATATTTT.

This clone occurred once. The CDR3 sequence is CASNGLPGDEQFF. Here the CDR3 DNA reads TGTGCCAGCAATGGGCTCCCCGGGGATGAGCAGTTCTTC. V is TRBV2 and J is TRBJ2-1; a possible D gene is TRBD2 (5 bases). The CDR3 length is 13 residues. Trimming cost V 7 bases and J 8 bases, with 15 bases left between them. Germline CDR1 and CDR2: SNHLY and FYNNEI.

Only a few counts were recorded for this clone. The CDR3 region has the DNA TGTGCCAGCAGCTCGTCTAGCGACGAGCAGTTCTTC. This codes for CASSSSSDEQFF. V gene TRBV7-9 combines with J gene TRBJ2-1; TRBD2 might be the D (6 bases). Germline CDR1 reads SEHNR; CDR2 reads FQNEAQ (reference sequence). The CDR3 runs 12 residues. Trimming left V 4 bases short and J 10 bases short, with 11 bases between.

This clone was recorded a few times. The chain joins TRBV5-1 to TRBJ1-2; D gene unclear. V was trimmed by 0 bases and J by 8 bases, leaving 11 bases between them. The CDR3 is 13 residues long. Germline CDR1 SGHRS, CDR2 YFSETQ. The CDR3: CASSLVVGGGYTF. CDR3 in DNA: TGCGCCAGCAGCTTGGTAGTTGGAGGGGGCTACACCTTC.

The CDR3 sequence is CASSPSGQGREQYF. Written as DNA, the CDR3 is TGTGCCAGCTCACCTTCAGGACAGGGGAGGGAGCAGTACTTC. This chain links TRBV18 with TRBJ2-7, with 9 bases fitting TRBD1. V lost 3 bases to trimming and J lost 7 bases; unmatched junction nucleotides: 7. The CDR3 has 14 residues. The germline V gene has CDR1 KGHSH and CDR2 LQKENI. Filled out from reference TRBV18 and TRBJ2-7, the complete variable domain reads NAGVMQNPRHLVRRRGQEARLRCSPMKGHSHVYWYRQLPEEGLKFMVYLQKENIIDESGMPKERFSAEFPKEGPSILRIQQVVRGDSAAYFCASSPSGQGREQYFGPGTRLTVT.

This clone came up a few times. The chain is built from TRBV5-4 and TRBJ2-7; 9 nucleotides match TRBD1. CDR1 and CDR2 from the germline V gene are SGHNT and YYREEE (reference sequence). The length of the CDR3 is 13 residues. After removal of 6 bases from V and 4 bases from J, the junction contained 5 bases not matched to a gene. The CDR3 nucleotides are TGTGCCAGCACCCCGACAGGGGGTTACGAGCAGTACTTC. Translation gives CASTPTGGYEQYF.

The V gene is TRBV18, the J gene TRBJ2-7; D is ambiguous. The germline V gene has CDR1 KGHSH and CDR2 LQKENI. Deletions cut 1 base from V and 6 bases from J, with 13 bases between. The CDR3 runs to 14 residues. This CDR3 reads CASSPRVREVEQYF. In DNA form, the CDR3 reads TGTGCCAGCTCACCACGGGTCAGAGAGGTCGAGCAGTACTTC.

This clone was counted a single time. DNA of the CDR3: TGTGCCAGCAGCCAAGATAATAGCAATGGAGCAGATACGCAGTATTTT. Translation: CASSQDNSNGADTQYF. The chain uses TRBV4-2 and TRBJ2-3, with D hard to call. The CDR3 totals 16 residues. Germline V gives CDR1 LGHNA, CDR2 YNFKEQ. Trimming stripped 0 bases from V and 4 bases from J, with 14 bases between.

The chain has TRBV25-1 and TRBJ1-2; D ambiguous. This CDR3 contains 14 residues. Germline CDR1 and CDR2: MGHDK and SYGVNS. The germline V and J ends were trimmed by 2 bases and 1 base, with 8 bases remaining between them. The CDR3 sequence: CASSERNYNYGYTF. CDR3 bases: TGTGCCAGCAGTGAAAGGAACTATAACTATGGCTACACCTTC.

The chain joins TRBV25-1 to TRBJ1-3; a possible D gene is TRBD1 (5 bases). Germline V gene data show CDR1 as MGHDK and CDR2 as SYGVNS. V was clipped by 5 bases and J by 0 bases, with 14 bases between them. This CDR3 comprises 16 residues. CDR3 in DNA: TGTGCCAGCAGTAATCGACAGTCCGACTCTGGAAACACCATATATTTT. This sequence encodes CASSNRQSDSGNTIYF.

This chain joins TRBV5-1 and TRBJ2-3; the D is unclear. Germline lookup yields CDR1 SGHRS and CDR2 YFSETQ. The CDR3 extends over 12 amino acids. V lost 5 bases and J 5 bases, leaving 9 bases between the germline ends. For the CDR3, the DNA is TGCGCCAGCAGAGATGAGGAAGATACGCAGTATTTT. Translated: CASRDEEDTQYF.

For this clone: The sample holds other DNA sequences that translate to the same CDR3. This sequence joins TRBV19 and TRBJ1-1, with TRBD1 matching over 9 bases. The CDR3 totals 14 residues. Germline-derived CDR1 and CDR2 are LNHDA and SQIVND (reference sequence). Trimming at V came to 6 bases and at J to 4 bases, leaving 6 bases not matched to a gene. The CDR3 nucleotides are TGTGCCAGTAGCCCGGGACAGGGCCCCACTGAAGCTTTCTTT. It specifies CASSPGQGPTEAFF.

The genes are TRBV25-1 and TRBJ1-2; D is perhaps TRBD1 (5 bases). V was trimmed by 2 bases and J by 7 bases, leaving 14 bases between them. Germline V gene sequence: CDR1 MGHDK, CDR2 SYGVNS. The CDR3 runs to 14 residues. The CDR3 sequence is CASSEALTGAGYTF. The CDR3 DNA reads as TGTGCCAGCAGTGAAGCCCTAACTGGGGCTGGCTACACCTTC.

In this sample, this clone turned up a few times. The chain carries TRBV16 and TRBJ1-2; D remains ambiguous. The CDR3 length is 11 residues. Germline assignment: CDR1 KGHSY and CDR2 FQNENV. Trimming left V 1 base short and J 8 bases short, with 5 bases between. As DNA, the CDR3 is TGTGCCAGCAGCCAATTGGAGGGCTACACCTTC. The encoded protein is CASSQLEGYTF.

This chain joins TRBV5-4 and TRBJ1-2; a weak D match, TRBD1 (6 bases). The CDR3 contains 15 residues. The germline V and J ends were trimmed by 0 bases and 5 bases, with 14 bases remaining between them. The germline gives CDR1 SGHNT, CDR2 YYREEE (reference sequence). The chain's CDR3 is CASSLEGGARYGYTF. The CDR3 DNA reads TGTGCCAGCAGCTTGGAGGGGGGGGCGAGATATGGCTACACCTTC.

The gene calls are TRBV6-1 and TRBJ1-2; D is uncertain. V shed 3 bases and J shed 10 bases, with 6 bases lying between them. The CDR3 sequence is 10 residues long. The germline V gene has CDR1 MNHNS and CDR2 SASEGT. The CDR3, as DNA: TGTGCCAGCAGTGAGGGCCTCTACACCTTC. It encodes CASSEGLYTF.

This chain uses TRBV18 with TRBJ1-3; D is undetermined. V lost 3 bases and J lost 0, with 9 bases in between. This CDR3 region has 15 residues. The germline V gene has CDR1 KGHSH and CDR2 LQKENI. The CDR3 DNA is TGTGCCAGCTCACCCCCGGGGAACTCTGGAAACACCATATATTTT. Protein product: CASSPPGNSGNTIYF.

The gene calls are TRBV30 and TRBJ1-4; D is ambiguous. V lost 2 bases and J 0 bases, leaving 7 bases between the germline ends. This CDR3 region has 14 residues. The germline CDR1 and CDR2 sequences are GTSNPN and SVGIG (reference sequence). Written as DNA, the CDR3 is TGTGCCTGGAGTAGACACGCAACTAATGAAAAACTGTTTTTT. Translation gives CAWSRHATNEKLFF.

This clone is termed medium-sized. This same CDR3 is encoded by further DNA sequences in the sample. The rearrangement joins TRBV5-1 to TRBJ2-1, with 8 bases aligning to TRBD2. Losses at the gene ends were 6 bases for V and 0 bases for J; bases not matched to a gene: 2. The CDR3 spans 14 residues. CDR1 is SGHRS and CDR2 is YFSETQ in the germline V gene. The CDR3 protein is CASKSGGSYNEQFF. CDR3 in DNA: TGCGCCAGCAAGAGCGGGGGCTCCTACAATGAGCAGTTCTTC. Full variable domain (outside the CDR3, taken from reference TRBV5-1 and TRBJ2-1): KAGVTQTPRYLIKTRGQQVTLSCSPISGHRSVSWYQQTPGQGLQFLFEYFSETQRNKGNFPGRFSGRQFSNSRSEMNVSTLELGDSALYLCASKSGGSYNEQFFGPGTRLTVL.

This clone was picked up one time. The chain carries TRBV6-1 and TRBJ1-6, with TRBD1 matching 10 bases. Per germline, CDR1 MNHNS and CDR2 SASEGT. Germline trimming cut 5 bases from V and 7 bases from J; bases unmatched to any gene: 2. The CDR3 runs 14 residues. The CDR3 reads CASSLGQGNSPLHF. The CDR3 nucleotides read TGTGCCAGCAGTTTGGGACAGGGGAATTCACCCCTCCACTTT.

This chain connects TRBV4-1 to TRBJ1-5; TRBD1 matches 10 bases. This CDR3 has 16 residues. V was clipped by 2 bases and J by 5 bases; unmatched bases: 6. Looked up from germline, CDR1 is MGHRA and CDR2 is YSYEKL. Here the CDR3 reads CASSQRGTGEDQPQHF. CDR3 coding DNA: TGCGCCAGCAGCCAACGTGGGACAGGGGAGGATCAGCCCCAGCATTTT.

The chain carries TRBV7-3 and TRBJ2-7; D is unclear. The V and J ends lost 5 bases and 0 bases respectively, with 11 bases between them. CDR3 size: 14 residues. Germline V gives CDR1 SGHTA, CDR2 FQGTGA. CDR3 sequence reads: CASSQNSVSYEQYF. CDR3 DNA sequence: TGTGCCAGCAGCCAAAACTCTGTCTCCTACGAGCAGTACTTC.

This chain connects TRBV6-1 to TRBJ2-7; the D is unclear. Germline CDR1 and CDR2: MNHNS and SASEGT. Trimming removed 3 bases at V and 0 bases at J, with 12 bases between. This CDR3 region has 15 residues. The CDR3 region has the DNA TGTGCCAGCAGTGAGCGTCAGGTCAACTCCTACGAGCAGTACTTC. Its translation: CASSERQVNSYEQYF.